In this sample, the clone carrying this T cell receptor beta chain turned up a few times. This entry is derived from a study of blood T cells in healthy people across ages. Combining a sample-barcoded 5' primer with a J-beta primer mix, a second PCR ran for about 6 to 12 cycles. TCRdb called the 5' RACE reads again in MiXCR, with one record for every CDR3 protein. The sample has almost 300,000 distinct CDR3 sequences; less than 30% are singletons. V shed 6 bases, J shed 5 bases, and the junction held 16 bases outside the gene matches. The V gene's germline CDR1 is MDHEN and CDR2 SYDVKM. The CDR3 runs to 17 residues.

This TCR was recovered from a woman between 70 and 85 years old in good health. Material for sequencing was blood. J is TRBJ2-4 and V is TRBV28, with TRBD2 matching over 7 bases. The CDR3 DNA reads TGTGCCAGCAGCAGTGGGGTGGGGGGGATGGCCCAAAACATTCAGTACTTC. This sequence encodes CASSSGVGGMAQNIQYF.